The sequence of this T cell receptor (beta chain) was determined in a study of blood T cell repertoires in COVID-19. Study details: Samples came from the United States, Italy and Spain, spanning acute and convalescent COVID-19.

Germline V lookup: CDR1 MGHDK, CDR2 SYGVNS. The ends lost 7 bases at V and 0 bases at J; junction bases unmatched: 8. The CDR3 runs 18 residues. In the authors' workflow: Counts of nucleated cells, estimated from reference gene primer amplification, were obtained. The table came from immunoSEQ multiplex PCR; TCRdb's copy has only in-frame clones and leaves some out. The D gene and trimming were derived from the DNA, and the V and J assignments and clone size from that table. The sample has 250,000 or so clones; 80% to 90% are singletons. Allocation to cohorts depended on clinical history reported by the participants.

The sequenced material came from PBMCs or T cells enriched from blood (not recorded which). The chain couples TRBV25-1 to TRBJ2-3; 15 nucleotides agree with TRBD2. The receptor was derived from a woman aged 25-40 years who had been exposed to COVID-19. DNA for the CDR3: TGTGCCAGCAACCCCGGGACTAGCGGGAGGCCGAGCACAGATACGCAGTATTTT. Encoded protein: CASNPGTSGRPSTDTQYF. The entire variable domain, with the rest obtained from reference TRBV25-1 and TRBJ2-3, is as follows: EADIYQTPRYLVIGTGKKITLECSQTMGHDKMYWYQQDPGMELHLIHYSYGVNSTEKGDLSSESTVSRIRTEHFPLTLESARPSHTSQYLCASNPGTSGRPSTDTQYFGPGTRLTVL.